Below, 11 T cell receptor beta chains from the same sample are listed, as sequenced in a study of early T cells in non-severe SARS-CoV-2 infection. Via MiXCR, TCRdb re-called the 5' RACE reads, giving one row per CDR3 protein. The sample has tens of thousands of distinct CDR3 sequences; roughly an eighth are singletons. The sequenced sample was whole blood. Receptors were obtained from an adult who was a healthcare worker with PCR-confirmed SARS-CoV-2 infection or an uninfected control (not recorded which).

This clonotype was picked up a small number of times. J is TRBJ1-6 and V is TRBV7-9; D remains ambiguous. The CDR3 contains 12 residues. V was pared by 2 bases and J by 9 bases, with 5 bases between. Germline lookup yields CDR1 SEHNR and CDR2 FQNEAQ (reference sequence). CDR3 nucleotide sequence: TGTGCCAGCAGCTTAACAGTTTCACCCCTCCACTTT. Protein sequence: CASSLTVSPLHF.

The gene calls are TRBV5-1 and TRBJ1-5; 7 bases are a match to TRBD1. The germline V gene encodes CDR1 SGHRS and CDR2 YFSETQ. J lost 6 bases, V lost 4 bases, and 10 bases had no gene match. The CDR3 length is 15 residues. The CDR3 DNA reads as TGCGCCAGCAGCCTCGACAGGGCGAATGTTCAGCCCCAGCATTTT. Translating it yields CASSLDRANVQPQHF.

This chain links TRBV7-2 with TRBJ2-7; D might be TRBD2 (5 bases). Per germline, CDR1 SGHTA and CDR2 FQGNSA. Trimming cost V 2 bases and J 3 bases, with 11 bases left between them. CDR3 length: 14 amino acids. The CDR3: CASSLLGLDYEQYF. CDR3 sequence (DNA): TGTGCCAGCAGCTTACTCGGACTGGACTACGAGCAGTACTTC.

This clonotype has a count of ten or more. The rearrangement uses TRBV11-2 and TRBJ2-3; D gene uncertain. V was shortened by 7 bases and J by 4 bases, with 21 bases between the two germline ends. Germline V gene data show CDR1 as SGHAT and CDR2 as FQNNGV. The CDR3 is 16 amino acids. The CDR3 region is CASTFGAGGSPDTQYF. In DNA, the CDR3 is TGTGCCAGCACCTTTGGCGCCGGTGGGTCCCCAGATACGCAGTATTTT.

The rearrangement uses TRBV20-1 and TRBJ1-6, with unresolved D. V shed 3 bases and J shed 7 bases, with 7 bases lying between them. Germline V gives CDR1 DFQATT, CDR2 SNEGSKA (reference sequence). CDR3 length: 12 residues. DNA of the CDR3: TGCAGTGCTAGTCAGTGGAATTCACCCCTCCACTTT. This encodes CSASQWNSPLHF.

This clonotype showed up just a few times. The chain is built from TRBV4-3 and TRBJ2-3; TRBD2 aligns across 9 bases. Looked up from germline, CDR1 is LGHNA and CDR2 is YSLEER. Trimming removed 0 bases from V and 9 bases from J; junction bases left unmatched: 4. The CDR3 contains 14 residues. Written as DNA, the CDR3 is TGCGCCAGCAGCCAAGATCTCGGACTAGCGACGCAGTATTTT. Encoded protein: CASSQDLGLATQYF.

The table lists this clonotype with many counts. The chain combines TRBV9 with TRBJ1-2; 9 bases agree with TRBD1. The CDR3 is 15 amino acids. After removal of 0 bases from V and 4 bases from J, the junction contained 4 bases not matched to a gene. Germline V gene lookup returns CDR1 SGDLS and CDR2 YYNGEE. CDR3 nucleotide sequence: TGTGCCAGCAGCGTAGGAGGGACAGGGAGCTATGGCTACACCTTC. Translated: CASSVGGTGSYGYTF. Variable domain in full (rest from reference TRBV9 and TRBJ1-2): DSGVTQTPKHLITATGQRVTLRCSPRSGDLSVYWYQQSLDQGLQFLIQYYNGEERAKGNILERFSAQQFPDLHSELNLSSLELGDSALYFCASSVGGTGSYGYTFGSGTRLTVV.

This sequence joins TRBV12-3 or TRBV12-4 and TRBJ1-2, with D possibly matching TRBD1 (5 bases). The CDR3 loop spans 16 amino acids. V was trimmed by 3 bases and J by 0 bases, leaving 14 bases between them. This chain's CDR3 is CASSLRGAYSNYGYTF. CDR3 nucleotides: TGTGCCAGCAGTTTGCGCGGGGCATATTCTAACTATGGCTACACCTTC.

The V gene is TRBV20-1, the J gene TRBJ2-1, with 7 positions matching TRBD2. The V and J ends lost 5 bases and 12 bases, in that order; junction bases with no gene match: 16. This CDR3 has 14 residues. Germline CDR1 DFQATT, CDR2 SNEGSKA (reference sequence). As DNA, the CDR3 is TGCAGTGCTGGGATAAGCGGGGCTTTTAGTGCGCAGTTCTTC. This codes for CSAGISGAFSAQFF.

This clonotype was detected many times. The V gene is TRBV5-4, the J gene TRBJ2-1; TRBD2 agrees at 13 bases. The J segment lost 9 bases and the V segment lost 3 bases, leaving 3 bases of the junction unmatched. The CDR3 has 14 amino acids. Germline assignment: CDR1 SGHNT and CDR2 YYREEE (reference sequence). The CDR3 DNA is TGTGCCAGCAGCTCGGGACTAGCGGGGTCTGAGCAGTTCTTC. Translating it yields CASSSGLAGSEQFF.

The rearrangement links TRBV12-3 or TRBV12-4 to TRBJ1-4, with D possibly matching TRBD1 (5 bases). V lost 3 bases to trimming and J lost 4 bases, with 9 bases between them. This CDR3 has 14 residues. The CDR3 coding sequence is TGTGCCAGCAGTTTTGGGGGTGATAATGAAAAACTGTTTTTT. This encodes CASSFGGDNEKLFF.